What follows are 17 T cell receptor beta chains derived from one specimen sequenced in a study of blood T cell repertoires in COVID-19. Clones were sequenced by immunoSEQ multiplex PCR, and TCRdb holds only the in-frame ones, with some missing. In the table there are around 300,000 clones, approximately 83% of which are singletons. Sequenced input: peripheral blood. These receptors all come from a woman in her sixties or seventies with acute or convalescent COVID-19.

This chain joins TRBV27 and TRBJ2-7; the D is unclear. There are 16 residues in the CDR3. V was pared by 10 bases and J by 8 bases, with 30 bases between. Germline CDR1 is MNHEY and CDR2 is SMNVEV (reference sequence). The CDR3 reads CATQTLKLRSLLKQYF. In DNA form, the CDR3 reads TGTGCCACCCAGACCTTAAAGCTGCGGTCGCTACTGAAGCAGTACTTC.

The rearrangement links TRBV4-2 to TRBJ2-5; 10 nucleotides match TRBD2. The CDR3 contains 17 residues. V lost 3 bases and J lost 5; bases outside the gene matches: 12. Looked up from germline, CDR1 is LGHNA and CDR2 is YNFKEQ. Here the CDR3 DNA reads TGTGCCAGCAGCCAGGGGCTAGCGGGGGCCCCCAGGGAGACCCAGTACTTC. Residues: CASSQGLAGAPRETQYF.

The chain combines TRBV3-1 (or the pseudogene TRBV3-2) with TRBJ2-1; TRBD1 is a possible D gene (6 bases). CDR1 and CDR2 (germline): LGHDT, YNNKEL (reference sequence). This CDR3 is built from 16 residues. Trimming shortened V by 3 bases and J by 0 bases, and 12 bases separated the two germline ends. The CDR3 DNA reads as TGTGCCAGCAGCCATCCGACAGGTTTCTCCTACAATGAGCAGTTCTTC. It is translated as CASSHPTGFSYNEQFF.

The CDR3 region is CASGERGPLGTQYF. The CDR3 DNA is TGTGCCAGCGGCGAAAGGGGGCCTTTAGGGACCCAGTACTTC. The chain links TRBV2 to TRBJ2-5, with 7 bases fitting TRBD1. Germline assignment: CDR1 SNHLY and CDR2 FYNNEI. The CDR3 has 14 residues. Trimming at V came to 8 bases and at J to 7 bases, leaving 13 bases not matched to a gene.

The V and J genes are TRBV5-1 and TRBJ2-3, with 13 bases identical to TRBD2. Germline-derived CDR1 and CDR2 are SGHRS and YFSETQ. The CDR3 covers 15 residues. Trimming removed 5 bases from V and 4 bases from J; junction bases left unmatched: 4. The CDR3 nucleotides are TGCGCCAGCAGTGCCGGACTAGCGGGGGCAGATACGCAGTATTTT. Translation gives CASSAGLAGADTQYF.

The gene calls are TRBV7-2 and TRBJ2-3; D is perhaps TRBD1 (5 bases). V was shortened by 5 bases and J by 5 bases, with 8 bases between the two germline ends. Germline CDR1 reads SGHTA; CDR2 reads FQGNSA. The CDR3 contains 12 residues. The CDR3: CASSRQRDTQYF. The CDR3, as DNA: TGTGCCAGCAGCCGACAGCGAGATACGCAGTATTTT.

The V gene is TRBV9, the J gene TRBJ2-5, with a possible D match to TRBD1 (6 bases). V was clipped by 0 bases and J by 7 bases, with 10 bases between them. In germline, CDR1 is SGDLS, CDR2 YYNGEE. The CDR3 loop spans 13 amino acids. CDR3 protein: CASSVAQGRTQYF. In nucleotides, the CDR3 is TGTGCCAGCAGCGTAGCTCAGGGGAGGACCCAGTACTTC.

The chain joins TRBV24-1 to TRBJ1-2; 7 bases fit TRBD1. Germline V gene lookup returns CDR1 KGHDR and CDR2 SFDVKD. The CDR3 sequence is 15 residues long. V lost 5 bases, J lost 3 bases, and 8 bases stayed unmatched. The CDR3: CATSGGGGEDYGYTF. The CDR3 DNA sequence: TGTGCCACCAGTGGTGGAGGGGGCGAGGACTATGGCTACACCTTC.

The chain recombines TRBV11-2 with TRBJ1-5, with 7 bases that match TRBD1. CDR3 length: 14 residues. CDR1 and CDR2 from the germline V gene are SGHAT and FQNNGV. V lost 5 bases and J lost 3; bases outside the gene matches: 4. Here the CDR3 DNA reads TGTGCCAGCAGCCAAGACAGGGCCAATCAGCCCCAGCATTTT. Amino acid sequence: CASSQDRANQPQHF.

The genes are TRBV12-3 or TRBV12-4 and TRBJ1-2, with D hard to call. The CDR3 is made up of 13 amino acids. Trimming shortened V by 5 bases and J by 5 bases, and 12 bases separated the two germline ends. This CDR3 reads CASSLGGEYGYTF. CDR3 nucleotide sequence: TGTGCCAGCAGTCTCGGCGGGGAGTATGGCTACACCTTC.

CDR3 nucleotide sequence: TGCGCCAGCAGCCAAGGGCGGGGGGGTAAAGATACGCAGTATTTT. As protein: CASSQGRGGKDTQYF. The chain joins TRBV4-1 to TRBJ2-3; 9 bases map to TRBD2. The CDR3 is 15 amino acids. V lost 1 base to trimming and J lost 5 bases; unmatched junction nucleotides: 4. Germline lookup yields CDR1 MGHRA and CDR2 YSYEKL.

The chain joins TRBV3-1 (or the pseudogene TRBV3-2) to TRBJ2-2, with 10 positions matching TRBD2. This CDR3 has 20 residues. The V gene end was trimmed by 0 bases and the J gene end by 3 bases; junction bases not matched to a gene: 13. The V gene's germline CDR1 is LGHDT and CDR2 YNNKEL (reference sequence). The CDR3 sequence: CASSQDVGSGGQYYTGELFF. CDR3 coding DNA: TGTGCCAGCAGCCAAGATGTCGGTAGCGGGGGGCAATACTACACCGGGGAGCTGTTTTTT.

This rearrangement joins TRBV3-1 (or the pseudogene TRBV3-2) to TRBJ2-2; weak D call: TRBD1 (5 bases). The CDR3 runs to 13 residues. CDR1 and CDR2 from the germline V gene are LGHDT and YNNKEL (reference sequence). Trimming cost V 1 base and J 9 bases, with 9 bases left between them. In nucleotides, the CDR3 is TGTGCCAGCAGCCAAGTCAGGGATAGGGAGCTGTTTTTT. The encoded protein is CASSQVRDRELFF.

In this sample, this clone turned up a few times. The chain combines TRBV11-2 with TRBJ1-2; D is possibly TRBD1 (6 bases). Deletions cut 8 bases from V and 4 bases from J, with 14 bases between. CDR3 length: 13 amino acids. CDR1 and CDR2 from the germline V gene are SGHAT and FQNNGV. The CDR3 nucleotides are TGTGCCAGCCGCTCAGACAGGTTCTATGGCTACACCTTC. Its translation: CASRSDRFYGYTF.

The genes are TRBV5-1 and TRBJ1-2, with D unclear. Between the trimmed V and J ends, which lost 0 bases and 0 bases, there was a span of 9 bases. Looked up from germline, CDR1 is SGHRS and CDR2 is YFSETQ. This CDR3 is 15 amino acids long. CDR3 sequence: CASSLVAEPNYGYTF. Here the CDR3 DNA reads TGCGCCAGCAGCTTGGTAGCAGAACCTAACTATGGCTACACCTTC.

The DNA for the CDR3 is TGTGCCAGCAGTGAAAACAAGGTCCGGGGGCAGTACTTC. It specifies CASSENKVRGQYF. The chain links TRBV25-1 to TRBJ2-7; D possibly corresponds to TRBD2 (5 bases). The CDR3 is 13 residues long. CDR1 and CDR2 (germline): MGHDK, SYGVNS. Trimming pared 2 bases from V and 9 bases from J, leaving 14 bases between.

The rearrangement uses TRBV5-1 and TRBJ2-3, with a weak D call TRBD2 (6 bases). V lost 0 bases and J 1 base, leaving 9 bases between the germline ends. This CDR3 has 15 residues. Germline loops: CDR1 SGHRS, CDR2 YFSETQ. The CDR3 sequence is CASSLEPGGTDTQYF. CDR3 bases: TGCGCCAGCAGCTTGGAACCGGGGGGCACAGATACGCAGTATTTT.